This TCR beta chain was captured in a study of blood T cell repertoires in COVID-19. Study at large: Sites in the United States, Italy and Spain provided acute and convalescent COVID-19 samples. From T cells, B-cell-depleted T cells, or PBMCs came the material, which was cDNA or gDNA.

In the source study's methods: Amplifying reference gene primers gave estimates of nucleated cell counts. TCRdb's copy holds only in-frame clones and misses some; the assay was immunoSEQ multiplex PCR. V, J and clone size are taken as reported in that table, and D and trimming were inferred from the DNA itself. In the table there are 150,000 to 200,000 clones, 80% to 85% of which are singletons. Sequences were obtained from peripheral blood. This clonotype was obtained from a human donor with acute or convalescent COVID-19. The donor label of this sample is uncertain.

The CDR3 DNA sequence: TGTGCCAGCAGCCCCCACGGGGGGACAATCTTGGAAGCTTTCTTT. Protein product: CASSPHGGTILEAFF. The chain has TRBV14 and TRBJ1-1; D is perhaps TRBD1 (6 bases). CDR3 length: 15 residues. Germline V lookup: CDR1 SGHDN, CDR2 FVKESK. V gave up 4 bases and J gave up 8 bases, with 20 bases separating them.